This is a list of T cell receptor beta chains from one sample in a study of CD8+ T cells in alopecia areata. Assay used: immunoSEQ multiplex PCR; TCRdb lists only in-frame clones, some missing. The top ten clones hold almost 0.8% of a sample with 90,000 to 100,000 clones, 40% to 55% of them seen once. Specimen: CD4+ T cells sorted from blood. Every receptor here comes from a human donor with alopecia areata. Both conserved end residues are part of each CDR3. D genes are given only for firm matches. The size of a clone is reported for some rows only, either as once, few or many, or as a class for expanded clones.

clone size: -
D gene: -
J gene: TRBJ2-5
V gene: TRBV4-1
CDR3 DNA: TGCGCCAGCAGCCAAGGGTGGGCCAGCCAAGAGACCCAGTACTTC
CDR3 protein: CASSQGWASQETQYF

clone size: -
D gene: -
J gene: TRBJ2-5
V gene: TRBV28
CDR3 DNA: TGTGCCAGCAGTTTATCAGGGTACCAAGAGACCCAGTACTTC
CDR3 protein: CASSLSGYQETQYF

clone size: -
D gene: TRBD1
J gene: TRBJ1-6
V gene: TRBV7-9
CDR3 DNA: TGTGCCAGCAGCCGCCGACAGGGTGATAGTTCACCCCTCCACTTT
CDR3 protein: CASSRRQGDSSPLHF

clone size: -
D gene: -
J gene: TRBJ2-1
V gene: TRBV30
CDR3 DNA: TGTGCCTGGAGCCCGGGGAATGAGCAGTTCTTC
CDR3 protein: CAWSPGNEQFF

clone size: -
D gene: TRBD2
J gene: TRBJ2-2
V gene: TRBV30
CDR3 DNA: TGTGCCTGGAGTGTCTTTTCTGGCGGGGGGCCCCGGGAGCTGTTTTTT
CDR3 protein: CAWSVFSGGGPRELFF

clone size: -
D gene: -
J gene: TRBJ1-1
V gene: TRBV29-1
CDR3 DNA: TGCAGCGTAATGGGACACCAGAACACTGAAGCTTTCTTT
CDR3 protein: CSVMGHQNTEAFF

clone size: few
D gene: TRBD1
J gene: TRBJ2-2
V gene: TRBV7-2
CDR3 DNA: TGTGCCAGCAGCTTCCGCAGGGGGTACACCGGGGAGCTGTTTTTT
CDR3 protein: CASSFRRGYTGELFF

clone size: -
D gene: TRBD2
J gene: TRBJ2-1
V gene: TRBV28
CDR3 DNA: TGTGCCAGCAGCTCCGCCGGGACTAGCGGAACCGATGAGCAGTTCTTC
CDR3 protein: CASSSAGTSGTDEQFF

clone size: -
D gene: -
J gene: TRBJ1-1
V gene: TRBV30
CDR3 DNA: TGTGCCTGGAAAAGACAGTACACTGAAGCTTTCTTT
CDR3 protein: CAWKRQYTEAFF

clone size: once
D gene: -
J gene: TRBJ1-1
V gene: TRBV6-6
CDR3 DNA: TGTGCCAGCAGTTACGACAGTATGAACACTGAAGCTTTCTTT
CDR3 protein: CASSYDSMNTEAFF

clone size: -
D gene: TRBD1
J gene: TRBJ1-6
V gene: TRBV7-2
CDR3 DNA: TGTGCCAGCAGCTTAGCGGTAGACAGGGGTTCACCCCTCCACTTT
CDR3 protein: CASSLAVDRGSPLHF

clone size: -
D gene: -
J gene: TRBJ1-1
V gene: TRBV30
CDR3 DNA: TGTGCCTGGAGGGGAAACAGGGCGCAGGACACTGAAGCTTTCTTT
CDR3 protein: CAWRGNRAQDTEAFF

clone size: once
D gene: -
J gene: TRBJ2-5
V gene: TRBV4-1
CDR3 DNA: TGCGCCAGCAGCCAAGCCTGGGAGTTTACCCAGTACTTC
CDR3 protein: CASSQAWEFTQYF

clone size: -
D gene: -
J gene: TRBJ2-1
V gene: TRBV29-1
CDR3 DNA: TGCAGCGTTGGAGTAGCGACAGAGCAGTTCTTC
CDR3 protein: CSVGVATEQFF

clone size: few
D gene: TRBD1
J gene: TRBJ2-5
V gene: TRBV28
CDR3 DNA: TGTGCCAGCAGTCGCGGACAGGGGTTGGGGAGTTGGGAGACCCAGTACTTC
CDR3 protein: CASSRGQGLGSWETQYF

clone size: -
D gene: TRBD1
J gene: TRBJ1-2
V gene: TRBV30
CDR3 DNA: TGTGCCTGGAGCCTACCGACAGGGGTCTATGGCTACACCTTC
CDR3 protein: CAWSLPTGVYGYTF

clone size: -
D gene: TRBD1
J gene: TRBJ1-4
V gene: TRBV28
CDR3 DNA: TGTGCCAGCAGGAAACAGGGGGCGGCTAATGAAAAACTGTTTTTT
CDR3 protein: CASRKQGAANEKLFF

clone size: -
D gene: TRBD2
J gene: TRBJ2-7
V gene: TRBV29-1
CDR3 DNA: TGCAGCGTTGAACAGACTAGCGGGGCTTCCTACGAGCAGTACTTC
CDR3 protein: CSVEQTSGASYEQYF

clone size: -
D gene: -
J gene: TRBJ1-2
V gene: TRBV29-1
CDR3 DNA: TGCAGCGTTCAAAGAGACTATGGCTACACCTTC
CDR3 protein: CSVQRDYGYTF

clone size: -
D gene: -
J gene: TRBJ1-2
V gene: TRBV29-1
CDR3 DNA: TGCAGCGTTGAGTTCCGGGACACCACTTATGGCTACACCTTC
CDR3 protein: CSVEFRDTTYGYTF

clone size: few
D gene: -
J gene: TRBJ2-2
V gene: TRBV12-5
CDR3 DNA: TGTGCTAGTGGTTTTGGGGGTACCGGGGAGCTGTTTTTT
CDR3 protein: CASGFGGTGELFF

clone size: -
D gene: -
J gene: TRBJ1-2
V gene: TRBV29-1
CDR3 DNA: TGCAGCGGGCCAGGGGTCCCCTATGGCTACACCTTC
CDR3 protein: CSGPGVPYGYTF

clone size: -
D gene: -
J gene: TRBJ2-5
V gene: TRBV29-1
CDR3 DNA: TGCAGCGTTACCAAGGGGACCCAGTACTTC
CDR3 protein: CSVTKGTQYF

clone size: -
D gene: -
J gene: TRBJ2-2
V gene: TRBV2
CDR3 DNA: TGTGCCAGCAGTCTCAATTATCTTACCGGGGAGCTGTTTTTT
CDR3 protein: CASSLNYLTGELFF

clone size: few
D gene: -
J gene: TRBJ2-2
V gene: TRBV25-1
CDR3 DNA: TGTGCCAGCAGTCACACCGGGGAGCTGTTTTTT
CDR3 protein: CASSHTGELFF

clone size: few
D gene: -
J gene: TRBJ2-7
V gene: TRBV28
CDR3 DNA: TGTGCCACCAGTCTTATGTACGAGCAGTACTTC
CDR3 protein: CATSLMYEQYF

clone size: -
D gene: -
J gene: TRBJ2-5
V gene: TRBV29-1
CDR3 DNA: TGCAGCGTTGATGGCGGAGAGACCCAGTACTTC
CDR3 protein: CSVDGGETQYF

clone size: -
D gene: -
J gene: TRBJ2-4
V gene: TRBV29-1
CDR3 DNA: TGCAGCGTTGCTGAGAGCGGGGCCAAAAACATTCAGTACTTC
CDR3 protein: CSVAESGAKNIQYF

clone size: few
D gene: -
J gene: TRBJ2-3
V gene: TRBV29-1
CDR3 DNA: TGCAGCGTTGCGGGCGCGAGCACAGATACGCAGTATTTT
CDR3 protein: CSVAGASTDTQYF

clone size: -
D gene: -
J gene: TRBJ2-3
V gene: TRBV7-2
CDR3 DNA: TGTGCCAGCAGCCCTTCGACGAGACAGATCACAGATACGCAGTATTTT
CDR3 protein: CASSPSTRQITDTQYF

clone size: -
D gene: TRBD1
J gene: TRBJ1-5
V gene: TRBV6-5
CDR3 DNA: TGTGCCAGCAGCTTCGACAGGGCGGGGGATCAGCCCCAGCATTTT
CDR3 protein: CASSFDRAGDQPQHF

clone size: many
D gene: TRBD2
J gene: TRBJ2-1
V gene: TRBV10-2
CDR3 DNA: TGCGCCAGCAGTGAGATCCCCGGGACTAGCTCTAATGAGCAGTTCTTC
CDR3 protein: CASSEIPGTSSNEQFF

clone size: -
D gene: TRBD2
J gene: TRBJ2-3
V gene: TRBV4-1
CDR3 DNA: TGCGCCAGCAGCCACAGCGGGGGGCAGGGAGATACGCAGTATTTT
CDR3 protein: CASSHSGGQGDTQYF

clone size: -
D gene: TRBD2
J gene: TRBJ2-4
V gene: TRBV14
CDR3 DNA: TGTGCCAGCAGCCACGATACCGGGACTACTGACATTCAGTACTTC
CDR3 protein: CASSHDTGTTDIQYF

clone size: -
D gene: TRBD1
J gene: TRBJ1-1
V gene: TRBV5-1
CDR3 DNA: TGCGCCAGCAGCTTGACAGGGGGAAACACTGAAGCTTTCTTT
CDR3 protein: CASSLTGGNTEAFF

clone size: few
D gene: -
J gene: TRBJ2-5
V gene: TRBV29-1
CDR3 DNA: TGCAGCGTTGTTGAGGCCAAAGAGACCCAGTACTTC
CDR3 protein: CSVVEAKETQYF

clone size: -
D gene: -
J gene: TRBJ1-1
V gene: TRBV20-1
CDR3 DNA: TGCAGAGTATCTACGAACACTGAAGCTTTCTTT
CDR3 protein: CRVSTNTEAFF

clone size: few
D gene: -
J gene: TRBJ2-3
V gene: TRBV29-1
CDR3 DNA: TGCAGCGTTGAGGTCGGGCAGTTCACAGATACGCAGTATTTT
CDR3 protein: CSVEVGQFTDTQYF

clone size: few
D gene: -
J gene: TRBJ1-2
V gene: TRBV29-1
CDR3 DNA: TGCAGCGTTGAATCAGGGAGCTATGGCTACACCTTC
CDR3 protein: CSVESGSYGYTF

clone size: -
D gene: -
J gene: TRBJ2-5
V gene: TRBV29-1
CDR3 DNA: TGCAGCGTTGAGGGACCGCTAACGGGGACCCAGTACTTC
CDR3 protein: CSVEGPLTGTQYF

clone size: -
D gene: -
J gene: TRBJ2-4
V gene: TRBV5-1
CDR3 DNA: TGCGCCAGCAGCAAGGGTAACATTCAGTACTTC
CDR3 protein: CASSKGNIQYF

clone size: -
D gene: -
J gene: TRBJ2-1
V gene: TRBV27
CDR3 DNA: TGTGCCAGTAGCCCAACCCGCATCAACCATGAGCAGTTCTTC
CDR3 protein: CASSPTRINHEQFF

clone size: -
D gene: -
J gene: TRBJ2-7
V gene: TRBV5-1
CDR3 DNA: TGCGCCAGCAGCTTGGGGACGGCGACCTACGAGCAGTACTTC
CDR3 protein: CASSLGTATYEQYF

clone size: few
D gene: -
J gene: TRBJ2-5
V gene: TRBV4-3
CDR3 DNA: TGCGCCAGCAGCCAAGAGCAGGGGCGGGGGACCCAGTACTTC
CDR3 protein: CASSQEQGRGTQYF

clone size: -
D gene: -
J gene: TRBJ2-5
V gene: TRBV29-1
CDR3 DNA: TGCAGCGCCAAGGCCAGCCGAGAGACCCAGTACTTC
CDR3 protein: CSAKASRETQYF

clone size: -
D gene: -
J gene: TRBJ2-7
V gene: TRBV29-1
CDR3 DNA: TGCAGCGTTGAAGGCCAAGTTGACTACGAGCAGTACTTC
CDR3 protein: CSVEGQVDYEQYF

clone size: once
D gene: -
J gene: TRBJ2-7
V gene: TRBV29-1
CDR3 DNA: TGCAGCGTTGGGGGGGCTCAAACCCACGAGCAGTACTTC
CDR3 protein: CSVGGAQTHEQYF

clone size: -
D gene: TRBD2
J gene: TRBJ2-4
V gene: TRBV15
CDR3 DNA: TGTGCCACCAGCGGGGGACTAGCGGGGATCAAAAACATTCAGTACTTC
CDR3 protein: CATSGGLAGIKNIQYF

clone size: few
D gene: -
J gene: TRBJ2-7
V gene: TRBV28
CDR3 DNA: TGTGCCAGCGGCGACCCAGGGCCACCCTACGAGCAGTACTTC
CDR3 protein: CASGDPGPPYEQYF

clone size: -
D gene: -
J gene: TRBJ2-3
V gene: TRBV27
CDR3 DNA: TGTGCCAGCAGTGGAACGGGGCGAGTTGGAACAGATACGCAGTATTTT
CDR3 protein: CASSGTGRVGTDTQYF

clone size: many
D gene: -
J gene: TRBJ2-5
V gene: TRBV29-1
CDR3 DNA: TGCAGCGTACTTAGGGACGGGGAGACCCAGTACTTC
CDR3 protein: CSVLRDGETQYF

clone size: -
D gene: -
J gene: TRBJ2-7
V gene: TRBV29-1
CDR3 DNA: TGCAGCGTTGTGTTGGGGGGTGGCGAGCAGTACTTC
CDR3 protein: CSVVLGGGEQYF

clone size: -
D gene: TRBD1
J gene: TRBJ1-1
V gene: TRBV18
CDR3 DNA: TGTGCCAGCTCACCACTGAGACAGGGAGGGAACACTGAAGCTTTCTTT
CDR3 protein: CASSPLRQGGNTEAFF

clone size: -
D gene: TRBD2
J gene: TRBJ2-4
V gene: TRBV2
CDR3 DNA: TGTGCCAGCAGTGTTACGGGAGGAAACATTCAGTACTTC
CDR3 protein: CASSVTGGNIQYF

clone size: -
D gene: -
J gene: TRBJ2-3
V gene: TRBV29-1
CDR3 DNA: TGCAGCGTTGTGCTGAGGGCTAGCACAGATACGCAGTATTTT
CDR3 protein: CSVVLRASTDTQYF

clone size: -
D gene: TRBD2
J gene: TRBJ2-5
V gene: TRBV29-1
CDR3 DNA: TGCAGCGTTGGTTTACTAGCGGGGGTTCAAGAGACCCAGTACTTC
CDR3 protein: CSVGLLAGVQETQYF

clone size: -
D gene: -
J gene: TRBJ1-1
V gene: TRBV29-1
CDR3 DNA: TGCAGCGTTGATGGGTCAGAAGCTTTCTTT
CDR3 protein: CSVDGSEAFF

clone size: many
D gene: -
J gene: TRBJ2-5
V gene: TRBV28
CDR3 DNA: TGTGCCAGCAGTCAAGAGACCCAGTACTTC
CDR3 protein: CASSQETQYF

clone size: -
D gene: TRBD1
J gene: TRBJ2-5
V gene: TRBV29-1
CDR3 DNA: TGCAGCGCCTCGGACAGGACTTACCAAGAGACCCAGTACTTC
CDR3 protein: CSASDRTYQETQYF